This entry is about one T cell receptor (beta chain). Using immunoSEQ multiplex PCR, the repertoire was profiled, and TCRdb retains in-frame clones only, with some absent. The sample records tens of thousands of clones, 85% to 95% being singletons. This entry comes from a study of T cell repertoires and Cas9 in healthy adults. CDR3 length: 13 amino acids. Trimming took 2 bases from V and 7 from J, leaving 12 bases between them. CDR1 SGHRS and CDR2 YFSETQ come from the germline V gene. The chain couples TRBV5-1 to TRBJ1-1; D is unresolved. The TCR sequence derives from a human donor in good health. Specimen: CD4+ effector T cells (CD127+, CD25-, CD137-, CD154-) from PBMCs; culture status not recorded. The CDR3 bases are TGCGCCAGCAGCTTCGGGGAGGCGGGTGAAGCTTTCTTT. This codes for CASSFGEAGEAFF.